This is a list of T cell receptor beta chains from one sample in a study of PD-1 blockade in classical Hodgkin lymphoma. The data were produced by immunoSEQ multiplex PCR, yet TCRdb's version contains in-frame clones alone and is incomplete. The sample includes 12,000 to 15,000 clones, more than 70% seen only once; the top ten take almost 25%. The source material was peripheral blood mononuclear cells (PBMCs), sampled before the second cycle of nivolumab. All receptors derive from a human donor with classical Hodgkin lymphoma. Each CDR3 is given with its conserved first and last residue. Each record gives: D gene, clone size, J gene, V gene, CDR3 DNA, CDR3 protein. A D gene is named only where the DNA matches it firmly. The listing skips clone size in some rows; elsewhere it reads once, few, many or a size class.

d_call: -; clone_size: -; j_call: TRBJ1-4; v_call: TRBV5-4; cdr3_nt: TGTGCCAGCAGCCTCCTGACAGAGAAGAGGGAAGGAAAACTGTTTTTT; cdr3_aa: CASSLLTEKREGKLFF
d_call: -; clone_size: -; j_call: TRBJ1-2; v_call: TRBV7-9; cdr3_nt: TGTGCCAGCAGCTTCCCTCGCCCGGAAGGTGGCTACACTTTC; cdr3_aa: CASSFPRPEGGYTF
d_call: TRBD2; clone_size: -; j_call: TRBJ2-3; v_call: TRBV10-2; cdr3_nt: TGCGCCAGCAGGACTAGCGGGGGGGCAAATACGCAGTATTTT; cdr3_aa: CASRTSGGANTQYF
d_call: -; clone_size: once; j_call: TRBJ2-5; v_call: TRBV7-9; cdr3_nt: TGTGCCAGCAGCTTAGTCAAAGAGACCCAGTACTTC; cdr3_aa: CASSLVKETQYF
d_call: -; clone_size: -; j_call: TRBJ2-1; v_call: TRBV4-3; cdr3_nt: TGCGCCAGCAGCCAAGATCGGGGTACCTACAATGAGCAGTTCTTC; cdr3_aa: CASSQDRGTYNEQFF
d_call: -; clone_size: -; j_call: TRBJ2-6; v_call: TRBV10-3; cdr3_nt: TGTGCCATCAGTGAACTGTACTCTGGGGCCAACGTCCTGACTTTC; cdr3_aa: CAISELYSGANVLTF
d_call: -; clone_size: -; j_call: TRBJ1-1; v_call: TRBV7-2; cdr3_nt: TGTGCCAGCAGCCGGCAGAGCGCTGAAGCCTTCTTT; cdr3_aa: CASSRQSAEAFF
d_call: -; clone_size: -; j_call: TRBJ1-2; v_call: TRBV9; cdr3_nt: TGTGCCAGCACCCCTCGGGGCAACAACTATGGCTACACCTTC; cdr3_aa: CASTPRGNNYGYTF
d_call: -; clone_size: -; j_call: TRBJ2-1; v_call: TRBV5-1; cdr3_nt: TGCGCCAGCAGCTCGCCCGAGGCTTGGCAGTTCTTC; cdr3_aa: CASSSPEAWQFF
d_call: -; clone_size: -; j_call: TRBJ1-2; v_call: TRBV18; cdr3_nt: TGTGCCAGCTCACCACTACACGGGCGAGACTATGGCTACACCTTC; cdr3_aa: CASSPLHGRDYGYTF
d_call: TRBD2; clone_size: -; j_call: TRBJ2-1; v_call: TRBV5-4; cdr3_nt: TGTGCCAGCAGCTCGTCGGGGGGCTACAATGAGCAGTTCTTC; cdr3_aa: CASSSSGGYNEQFF
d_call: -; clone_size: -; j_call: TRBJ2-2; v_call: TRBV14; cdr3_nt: TGTGCCAGCAGCCAAGGCGGGTGGTACACCGGGGAGCTGTTTTTT; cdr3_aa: CASSQGGWYTGELFF
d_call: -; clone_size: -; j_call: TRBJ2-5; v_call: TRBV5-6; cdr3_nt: TGTGCCAGCAGCGTCGGGACACCCGGGGAGACCCAGTACTTC; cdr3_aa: CASSVGTPGETQYF
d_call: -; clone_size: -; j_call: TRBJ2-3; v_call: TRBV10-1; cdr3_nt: TGCGCCAGCAGTGCGAGGCGGGGGCGACAAGATACGCAGTATTTT; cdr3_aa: CASSARRGRQDTQYF
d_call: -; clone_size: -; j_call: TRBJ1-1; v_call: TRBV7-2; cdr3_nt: TGTGCCAGCAGCCCGGACACGACAGAAGCTTTCTTT; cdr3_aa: CASSPDTTEAFF
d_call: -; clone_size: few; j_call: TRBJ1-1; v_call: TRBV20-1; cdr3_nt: TGCAGTGCTGGCGATGAAGCTTTCTTT; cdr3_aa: CSAGDEAFF
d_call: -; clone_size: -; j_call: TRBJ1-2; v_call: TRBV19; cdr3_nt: TGTGCCAGTAGTATCGACAGCTTTAACTATGGCTACACCTTC; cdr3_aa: CASSIDSFNYGYTF
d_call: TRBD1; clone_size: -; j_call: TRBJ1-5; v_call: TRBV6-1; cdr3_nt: TGTGCCAGCAGTTCGACAGGGTCGAGCAATCAGCCCCAGCATTTT; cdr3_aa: CASSSTGSSNQPQHF
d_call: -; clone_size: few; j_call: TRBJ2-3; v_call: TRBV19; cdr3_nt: TGTGCCAGTAGGCAACTAGCTGAAATCACAGATACGCAGTATTTT; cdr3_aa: CASRQLAEITDTQYF
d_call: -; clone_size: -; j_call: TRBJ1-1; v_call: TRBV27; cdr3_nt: TGTGCCAGCGTCTTTCAGGACAGTTTGGGGACTGAAGCTTTCTTT; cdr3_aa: CASVFQDSLGTEAFF
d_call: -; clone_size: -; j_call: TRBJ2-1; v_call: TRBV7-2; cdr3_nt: TGTGCCAGCAGCTCAAGGTCCGACAATGAGCAGTTCTTC; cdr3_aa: CASSSRSDNEQFF
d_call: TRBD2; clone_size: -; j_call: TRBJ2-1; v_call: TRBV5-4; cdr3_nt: TGTGCCAGCCGAACCACCATTAGCGGGGGGGCACGTGAGCAGTTCTTC; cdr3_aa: CASRTTISGGAREQFF
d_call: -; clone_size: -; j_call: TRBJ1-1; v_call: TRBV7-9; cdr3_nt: TGTGCCAGCAGCTTAAATACAGGGAACACTGAAGCTTTCTTT; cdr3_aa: CASSLNTGNTEAFF
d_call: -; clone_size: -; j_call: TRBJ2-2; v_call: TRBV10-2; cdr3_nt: TGCGCCAGCAGCGCTAGCCATCGTACCGGGGAGCTGTTTTTT; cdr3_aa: CASSASHRTGELFF